The clone carrying this T cell receptor beta chain has a handful of counts. By 5'RACE template switching, TCR cDNA was produced, with a universal primer site and UMIs added in the process. Each CDR3 protein gets one entry after TCRdb re-called the 5' RACE reads with MiXCR. The data contain fewer than 350,000 distinct CDR3 sequences, over 8% of them singletons. J gave up 5 bases and V 5 bases, and 6 bases lay outside the gene matches. The CDR3 runs to 14 residues. Germline values: CDR1 MNHEY, CDR2 SMNVEV (reference sequence). These data belong to a study of T cells after yellow fever vaccination. Study summary: With SMART-Seq v4 Ultra Low Input, the fractions containing low cell numbers were prepared.

V usage is TRBV27 and J usage is TRBJ2-5, with TRBD1 matching over 9 bases. This receptor was obtained from a man between 18 and 35 years old who received the YFV17D yellow fever vaccine. Sample: PBMCs, taken on the day of the first yellow fever vaccination. Written as DNA, the CDR3 is TGTGCCAGCAGTCGGGACAGGGTCTATGAGACCCAGTACTTC. It yields the protein CASSRDRVYETQYF.